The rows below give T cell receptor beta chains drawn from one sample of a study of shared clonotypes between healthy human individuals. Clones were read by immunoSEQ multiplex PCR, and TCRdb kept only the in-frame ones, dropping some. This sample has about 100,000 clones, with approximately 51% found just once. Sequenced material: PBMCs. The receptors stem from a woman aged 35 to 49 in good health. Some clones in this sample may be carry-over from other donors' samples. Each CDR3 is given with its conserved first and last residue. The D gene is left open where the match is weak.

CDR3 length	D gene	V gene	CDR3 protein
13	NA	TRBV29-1	CSSLQGGWTEAFF
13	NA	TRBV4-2	CASSRNEGQPQHF
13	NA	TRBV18	CASSPSSNQPQHF
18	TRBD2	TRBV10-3	CASSSRLAGGSGANVLTF
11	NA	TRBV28	CASSFDTEVFF
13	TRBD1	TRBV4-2	CASSQDRTGPQHF
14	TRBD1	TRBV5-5	CASSWGTGSYEQYF
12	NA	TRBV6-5	CATHSSGNTIYF
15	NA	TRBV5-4	CASSHNVETAYEQYF
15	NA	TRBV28	CASSLAGKSSYEQYF
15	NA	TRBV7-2	CASSSPSVGADEQYF
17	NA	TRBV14	CASSQRDTSVLNGEQYF
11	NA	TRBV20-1	CSARSGSEQYF
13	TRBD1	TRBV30	CAWRGQGLNEQYF
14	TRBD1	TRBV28	CASSLQGDPYEQYF
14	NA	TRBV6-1	CASSEGGGADTQYF
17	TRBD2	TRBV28	CASSLGSAAGGQETQYF
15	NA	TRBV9	CASSVGLDSYNEQFF
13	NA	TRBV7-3	CASSPKGGYEQYF
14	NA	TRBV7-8	CASSPLNPSSMGFF
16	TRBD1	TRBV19	CASSIRTGALNQPQHF
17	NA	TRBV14	CANSPSRWGTRANEQFF
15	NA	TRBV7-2	CASSFRGGGHYEQYF
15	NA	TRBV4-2	CASGQDRLGADTQYF
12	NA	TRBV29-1	CSVAGLSYEQYF
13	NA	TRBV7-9	CASSLGTGNTIYF
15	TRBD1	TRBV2	CASNPDGTGAPEQYF
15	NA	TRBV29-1	CSVAPHGERDTEAFF
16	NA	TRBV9	CASSVEVAGEGYGYTF
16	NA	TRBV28	CASSLKRGTPTYEQYF
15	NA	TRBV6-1	CASNKQGGTNEKLFF
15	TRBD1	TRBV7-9	CASRGDRGSGNTIYF
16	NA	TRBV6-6	CASSVREDSSYNEQFF
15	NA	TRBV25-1	CASSVPGYENEKLFF
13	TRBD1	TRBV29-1	CSVEARGSDTQYF
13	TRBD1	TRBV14	CASSPRTGDGYTF
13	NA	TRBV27	CASSPFGTDTQYF
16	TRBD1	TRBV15	CATSRALSTGGNEQFF
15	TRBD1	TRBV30	CAWSVRGQGNQPQHF
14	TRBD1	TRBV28	CASVGQGSYNEQFF
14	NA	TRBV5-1	CASTLGRVGDEQYF
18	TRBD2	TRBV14	CASSQEPPVSREGNEQFF
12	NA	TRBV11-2	CASNNLNTEAFF
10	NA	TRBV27	CASSLYEQYF
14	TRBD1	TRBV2	CASREGTGADEQFF
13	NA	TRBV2	CASSWTVNTEAFF
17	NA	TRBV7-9	CASSSPPQGQGTYEQYF
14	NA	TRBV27	CASLKSRDSYEQYF
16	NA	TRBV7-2	CASSLAPPQTSYGYTF
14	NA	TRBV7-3	CASSFPSGAEKLFF
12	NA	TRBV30	CAPGFSGNTIYF
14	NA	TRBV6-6	CASSFVTYQETQYF